The 28 T cell receptor beta chains listed next were all sequenced from one sample in a study of metastatic and nonmetastatic thyroid tumors. No treatment of any kind had been given to any patient before thyroid surgery. TCRdb reprocessed the PCR reads using MiXCR. The table lists several thousand clones, 19% of them singletons, with more than 9% in the top ten. What was sequenced was adjacent normal tissue. The source of these receptors is a female donor with papillary thyroid cancer or a benign thyroid nodule (not recorded which). Some clones in this sample may be carry-over from other donors' samples.

In its sample, this clone was seen once. The chain employs TRBV3-1 and TRBJ2-3, with TRBD1 matching 8 bases. Germline V gene lookup returns CDR1 LGHDT and CDR2 YNNKEL (reference sequence). The CDR3 length is 16 residues. Trimming cost V 2 bases and J 4 bases; bases outside gene matches: 8. In DNA form, the CDR3 reads TGTGCCAGCAGCCAACCCACAGGGGGGACTGCAGATACGCAGTATTTT. Protein: CASSQPTGGTADTQYF.

This clone showed up just once. The rearrangement links TRBV4-2 to TRBJ1-1, with D tentatively TRBD1 (5 bases). The V and J ends lost 2 bases and 4 bases respectively, with 8 bases between them. The CDR3 totals 13 residues. Germline lookup yields CDR1 LGHNA and CDR2 YNFKEQ. The CDR3 loop reads CASSQKRGTEAFF. Written as DNA, the CDR3 is TGTGCCAGCAGCCAAAAAAGGGGCACTGAAGCTTTCTTT.

The chain combines TRBV28 with TRBJ2-3; either TRBD1 or TRBD2 may fit D (5 bases each). There are 12 residues in the CDR3. Looked up from germline, CDR1 is MDHEN and CDR2 is SYDVKM. V shed 8 bases and J shed 2 bases, with 8 bases lying between them. CDR3 region: CASWGNTDTQYF. In DNA form, the CDR3 reads TGTGCCAGCTGGGGGAACACAGATACGCAGTATTTT. The full variable domain, with the rest looked up from reference TRBV28 and TRBJ2-3, is DVKVTQSSRYLVKRTGEKVFLECVQDMDHENMFWYRQDPGLGLRLIYFSYDVKMKEKGDIPEGYSVSREKKERFSLILESASTNQTSMYLCASWGNTDTQYFGPGTRLTVL.

By its share, this clone is large. The genes are TRBV11-1 and TRBJ2-2; D gene unclear. Germline CDR1 is SGHAT and CDR2 is FQDESV (reference sequence). V lost 4 bases to trimming and J lost 7 bases, with 7 bases between them. The CDR3 consists of 12 residues. The CDR3, as DNA: TGTGCCAGCAGCTGGGATTTCGGGGAGCTGTTTTTT. As protein: CASSWDFGELFF. Complete variable domain (other parts from reference TRBV11-1 and TRBJ2-2): EAEVAQSPRYKITEKSQAVAFWCDPISGHATLYWYRQILGQGPELLVQFQDESVVDDSQLPKDRFSAERLKGVDSTLKIQPAELGDSAMYLCASSWDFGELFFGEGSRLTVL.

This clone is deemed medium-sized. The chain carries TRBV20-1 and TRBJ2-1, with 9 bases that match TRBD2. Trimming at V came to 1 base and at J to 4 bases, leaving 8 bases not matched to a gene. Per the germline V gene, CDR1 is DFQATT and CDR2 is SNEGSKA (reference sequence). This CDR3 has 16 residues. In DNA, the CDR3 is TGCAGTGCTAGAGGGTCCGCGGGAGGGTTGTACAATGAGCAGTTCTTC. Amino acid sequence: CSARGSAGGLYNEQFF.

This clone is labeled as medium-sized. V and J are TRBV12-3 or TRBV12-4 and TRBJ2-5; D call uncertain. The CDR3 loop spans 14 amino acids. V gave up 6 bases and J gave up 3 bases, with 14 bases separating them. The CDR3 is CASRKPGSEETQYF. CDR3 DNA sequence: TGTGCCAGCAGGAAACCGGGCTCAGAAGAGACCCAGTACTTC.

Note on this clone: Possible read error: a much larger clone is one base away. The same CDR3 can be traced to other DNA sequences in this sample. The J gene is TRBJ2-3, the V gene TRBV7-9; TRBD2 might be the D (6 bases). V was pared by 7 bases and J by 9 bases, with 17 bases between. CDR1 is SEHNR and CDR2 is FQNEAQ in the germline V gene (reference sequence). The CDR3 runs to 13 residues. CDR3 in DNA: TGTGCCAGCACTCCGGACTGGGGGGACACGCAGTATTTT. It specifies CASTPDWGDTQYF.

This clone counts as medium-sized. The chain uses TRBV12-3 or TRBV12-4 and TRBJ1-3; D is perhaps TRBD1 (6 bases). The CDR3 spans 14 residues. The V gene lost 4 bases and the J gene lost 0 bases, with 7 bases spanning the gap. The CDR3 DNA reads TGTGCCAGCAGTTCGACAGGCTCTGGAAACACCATATATTTT. Protein sequence: CASSSTGSGNTIYF.

On this clone itself: The CDR3 carries no conserved terminal phenylalanine or tryptophan, so it likely arises from a read error. This sequence joins TRBV10-1 and TRBJ2-5; TRBD1 agrees at 11 bases. With 2 bases clipped from V and 11 bases from J, the junction kept 4 bases outside the gene matches. The CDR3 runs 13 residues. Germline V gives CDR1 WNHNN, CDR2 SYGVQD (reference sequence). The CDR3 reads CASSERGQGDQYL. CDR3 DNA sequence: TGCGCCAGCAGTGAGAGGGGACAGGGGGATCAGTACTTA.

The V and J genes are TRBV20-1 and TRBJ1-6; D remains ambiguous. Per germline, CDR1 DFQATT and CDR2 SNEGSKA (reference sequence). This CDR3 is built from 15 residues. The germline V and J ends were trimmed by 0 bases and 7 bases, with 13 bases remaining between them. CDR3 in amino acids: CSARDPRQENSPLHF. The CDR3 DNA sequence: TGCAGTGCTAGAGATCCGCGGCAGGAGAATTCACCCCTCCACTTT.

This clone is medium-sized within its sample. The chain links TRBV12-3 or TRBV12-4 to TRBJ2-7; a possible D gene is TRBD1 (5 bases). The CDR3 has 15 amino acids. The V gene lost 6 bases and the J gene lost 6 bases, with 21 bases spanning the gap. The CDR3 nucleotides read TGTGCCAGCAGCTCCCCCGACAGTCCCAAACTCGAGCAGTACTTC. Amino acids: CASSSPDSPKLEQYF.

This clone was recorded a few times. The junction differs from germline at one of its ends, possibly a read error. The chain has TRBV6-1 and TRBJ2-7; 7 bases align to TRBD1. CDR3 length: 15 amino acids. Germline CDR1 MNHNS, CDR2 SASEGT. The chain's CDR3 is CASSGRDSNSYEHYF. For the CDR3, the DNA is TGTGCCAGCAGTGGCCGGGACAGCAACTCCTACGAGCATTACTTC.

By share, this clone ranks as medium-sized. The CDR3 DNA reads TGTGCCAGCAGGGTAGCCCCCGAGAGCTCCTACGAGCAGTACTTC. Amino acids: CASRVAPESSYEQYF. V usage is TRBV6-1 and J usage is TRBJ2-7, with unresolved D. V was pared by 6 bases and J by 0 bases, with 15 bases between. The CDR3 length is 15 residues. Germline CDR1 MNHNS, CDR2 SASEGT.

This clone came up many times. Other DNA sequences in the same sample also yield this CDR3. The genes are TRBV12-3 or TRBV12-4 and TRBJ2-3, with 8 bases matching TRBD2. This CDR3 comprises 14 residues. Germline trimming cut 6 bases from V and 4 bases from J; bases unmatched to any gene: 6. CDR3 in amino acids: CASSWAGGSDTQYF. CDR3 sequence (DNA): TGTGCCAGCAGCTGGGCGGGAGGATCAGATACGCAGTATTTT.

The chain uses TRBV20-1 and TRBJ2-7; D may be TRBD2 (7 bases). The V gene's germline CDR1 is DFQATT and CDR2 SNEGSKA (reference sequence). This CDR3 is 18 amino acids long. The V gene lost 1 base and the J gene lost 0 bases, with 22 bases spanning the gap. The CDR3 loop reads CSARGTEGGGGFSYEQYF. In nucleotides, the CDR3 is TGCAGTGCTAGAGGGACAGAGGGTGGCGGGGGTTTCTCCTACGAGCAGTACTTC.

The chain combines TRBV11-2 with TRBJ2-2, with D maybe TRBD2 (6 bases). The V and J ends lost 4 bases and 1 base respectively, with 13 bases between them. This CDR3 contains 16 residues. Germline CDR1 is SGHAT and CDR2 is FQNNGV. CDR3 in DNA: TGTGCCAGCAGCTCCGTAGCGGCGGTGAACACCGGGGAGCTGTTTTTT. It specifies CASSSVAAVNTGELFF.

By share of the sample, this clone is medium-sized. The V call is TRBV6-1, the J call TRBJ2-5, with D tentatively TRBD2 (6 bases). Trimming pared 6 bases from V and 5 bases from J, leaving 22 bases between. The CDR3 totals 16 residues. Germline assignment: CDR1 MNHNS and CDR2 SASEGT. The CDR3 reads CASSPLGGTPYETQYF. In DNA, the CDR3 is TGTGCCAGCAGCCCTTTGGGGGGAACTCCCTATGAGACCCAGTACTTC.

V is TRBV5-1 and J is TRBJ2-7, with 9 bases fitting TRBD2. The CDR3 is made up of 14 amino acids. With 1 base clipped from V and 4 bases from J, the junction kept 3 bases outside the gene matches. CDR1 is SGHRS and CDR2 is YFSETQ in the germline V gene. As DNA, the CDR3 is TGCGCCAGCAGCTTGTCACTAGCGGGTTACGAGCAGTACTTC. Protein: CASSLSLAGYEQYF. Full variable domain (missing parts from reference TRBV5-1 and TRBJ2-7): KAGVTQTPRYLIKTRGQQVTLSCSPISGHRSVSWYQQTPGQGLQFLFEYFSETQRNKGNFPGRFSGRQFSNSRSEMNVSTLELGDSALYLCASSLSLAGYEQYFGPGTRLTVT.

This clone was detected only a few times. The V and J genes are TRBV30 and TRBJ2-1; 9 bases fit TRBD2. The CDR3 has 14 residues. Losses at the gene ends were 6 bases for V and 7 bases for J; bases not matched to a gene: 10. The germline gives CDR1 GTSNPN, CDR2 SVGIG (reference sequence). This CDR3 reads CACTREGLGNEQFF. CDR3 bases: TGTGCCTGTACGCGGGAGGGCCTAGGGAATGAGCAGTTCTTC. The full variable domain, its missing parts supplied by reference TRBV30 and TRBJ2-1, is SQTIHQWPATLVQPVGSPLSLECTVEGTSNPNLYWYRQAAGRGLQLLFYSVGIGQISSEVPQNLSASRPQDRQFILSSKKLLLSDSGFYLCACTREGLGNEQFFGPGTRLTVL.

In its sample, this clone was seen a few times. The chain couples TRBV6-2 or TRBV6-3 to TRBJ1-2; 7 bases match TRBD1. Germline loops: CDR1 MNHEY, CDR2 SVGEGT. The CDR3 runs to 18 residues. Trimming at V came to 4 bases and at J to 2 bases, leaving 16 bases not matched to a gene. The CDR3 DNA sequence: TGTGCCAGCAGTTCCTCACGGGCTCCGGGACAGAAAAACTATGGCTACACCTTC. Amino acid sequence: CASSSSRAPGQKNYGYTF.

The chain couples TRBV5-5 to TRBJ2-2, with 11 bases matching TRBD2. CDR3 length: 16 residues. After removal of 4 bases from V and 2 bases from J, the junction contained 4 bases not matched to a gene. Germline assignment: CDR1 SGHKS and CDR2 YYEKEE (reference sequence). The DNA of the CDR3 is TGTGCCAGCAGCACCGGGACTAGCGGTAACACCGGGGAGCTGTTTTTT. It codes for CASSTGTSGNTGELFF.

A few counts support this clone. The rearrangement links TRBV12-3 or TRBV12-4 to TRBJ2-3; D remains ambiguous. This CDR3 has 11 amino acids. V lost 4 bases, J lost 7 bases, and 6 bases lay in between. CDR3 DNA sequence: TGTGCCAGCAGTTATCAAAATACGCAGTATTTT. Its protein product is CASSYQNTQYF.

The V and J genes are TRBV5-8 and TRBJ1-4; TRBD1 matches 10 bases. Germline CDR1 and CDR2: SGHTS and YDEGEE. V was pared by 7 bases and J by 5 bases, with 2 bases of the junction left unmatched. CDR3 length: 13 amino acids. CDR3 coding DNA: TGTGCCAGCTTGGGACAGGGGAATGAAAAACTGTTTTTT. Translation: CASLGQGNEKLFF.

The V and J genes are TRBV19 and TRBJ1-4; no reliable D call. This CDR3 comprises 14 residues. CDR1 and CDR2 from the germline V gene are LNHDA and SQIVND (reference sequence). Deletions cut 5 bases from V and 7 bases from J, with 14 bases between. CDR3 sequence reads: CASSPPGFIEKLFF. CDR3 DNA: TGTGCCAGTAGTCCCCCCGGGTTTATTGAAAAACTGTTTTTT.

This clone was picked up many times. A clone one base away is much larger, so this may be a read error. The CDR3 does not close with the conserved phenylalanine or tryptophan, likely indicating a read error. The genes are TRBV20-1 and TRBJ1-6; D gene uncertain. With 3 bases removed from V and 6 bases from J, the gap between germline ends came to 6 bases. Germline CDR1 is DFQATT and CDR2 is SNEGSKA (reference sequence). The CDR3 is 12 residues long. The CDR3, as DNA: TGCAGTGCTAGTGGGCTTAATTCACCCCTCCACTCT. This gives the protein CSASGLNSPLHS.

In this sample, this clone turned up many times. The chain links TRBV9 to TRBJ2-7, with 10 bases matching TRBD1. After removal of 0 bases from V and 6 bases from J, the junction contained 6 bases not matched to a gene. This CDR3 comprises 15 residues. Germline values: CDR1 SGDLS, CDR2 YYNGEE. The CDR3, as DNA: TGTGCCAGCAGCGTAGGAGACAGGGGGCCGGGCGAGCAGTACTTC. Translation: CASSVGDRGPGEQYF. The full variable domain, rest sourced from reference TRBV9 and TRBJ2-7, is DSGVTQTPKHLITATGQRVTLRCSPRSGDLSVYWYQQSLDQGLQFLIQYYNGEERAKGNILERFSAQQFPDLHSELNLSSLELGDSALYFCASSVGDRGPGEQYFGPGTRLTVT.

The V call is TRBV7-2, the J call TRBJ2-1, with D unclear. The CDR3 is 13 amino acids. Trimming removed 6 bases at V and 12 bases at J, with 18 bases between. Germline V gives CDR1 SGHTA, CDR2 FQGNSA. The CDR3 sequence: CASSHGYPSPQFF. Here the CDR3 DNA reads TGTGCCAGCAGTCACGGATACCCCTCTCCGCAGTTCTTC.

This clone was seen a handful of times. This chain joins TRBV29-1 and TRBJ1-2; D unclear. This CDR3 is built from 13 residues. In germline, CDR1 is SQVTM, CDR2 ANQGSEA. In DNA, the CDR3 is TGCAACGTCGAAGAGCGGGGTTTGGATGGCTACACCTTC. Translating it yields CNVEERGLDGYTF.